This TCR beta chain was documented in a study of blood T cells in healthy people across ages (dated by TCRdb to between 2014 and 2016). Regarding the complete study: In model experiments, template switching captured about one uniquely barcoded TCR beta cDNA molecule for every two T cells. To avoid experimental bias, donors of different ages were spread randomly across the sequencing lanes. Age-related changes in TCR beta repertoire diversity were measured in the study by deep sequencing normalized with unique cDNA molecular identifiers. The donors were divided into four age groups: young (average roughly 15 years), middle-aged (approximately 42), aged (around 59) and long-lived (approximately 74). Using the same blood draw, the study looked at two additional independent replicas of 1 million unique cDNA reads for two donors, one aged 18 to 30 and the other aged 80 or older.

The protocol used for the library was 5' RACE. The sequencer was an Illumina HiSeq 2500. A second PCR of roughly 6 to 11 cycles was run with a J-beta primer mix and a sample-barcoded 5' primer. Each TCR beta cDNA molecule received a unique molecular identifier from a template-switch 5' adaptor carrying 12 random nucleotides. At least 2.5 million CDR3-containing paired-end reads were obtained from each sample. First-strand cDNA was synthesized from all RNA with the Mint cDNA synthesis kit, primed by a TRBC-specific oligonucleotide. Following uracil-DNA glycosylase treatment, all cDNA underwent a first 18-cycle PCR with the universal primers M1SS and BC2_uni_R. As for the original processing: Each sample was normalized by randomly selecting 1 million high-quality reads, each carrying a distinct molecular identifier. Instead of being binned into consensus sequences, reads with shared molecular identifiers were discarded. MiTCR, run with a Q25 quality threshold and the strictest error-elimination algorithm, handled CDR3 identification, clonotype clustering and error correction. A nonparametric unseen species model with Euler transformation was used to estimate lower-bound total TCR beta diversity. Starting from the raw public reads, TCRdb applied fastp trimming at Q25, assembled clones with MiXCR and retained in-frame beta chains. Each CDR3 protein appears once, grouped with its most common genes and DNA. TCRdb, not the original authors, processed these V and J calls. The sample table shows approximately 810,000 distinct CDR3 sequences, and 29% are seen once. Clones ranked in the top ten supply around a sixth of the sample.

What the authors observed across the whole study: A strong correlation was found between observed TCR beta diversity and the percentage of naive T cells measured by flow cytometry. Because profiling used bulk unsorted PBMCs, naive and antigen-experienced compartments could not be compared conclusively. Estimates of total diversity based on one million sequenced T cells were considered lower bounds and underestimates. Compared with the aged group, more naive CD4+ T cells, fewer expanded clones and increased TCR diversity were shown by the long-lived group, suggesting age selection. Observed TCR beta diversity per million T cells fell roughly linearly with age, and a significant reduction was already apparent by age around 39. Because the CMV infection status of the donors was unknown, age-related changes in expanded clonotypes may potentially have been confounded.

This clonotype was observed many times. The specificity of this receptor is unknown. Base qualities are missing; no much larger clone stands one base away. The donors were 40 or so Caucasian individuals from Russia, aged roughly 6 to 90 years, who were systemically healthy. Each donor gave ten milliliters of peripheral blood, drawn into EDTA-treated Vacutainer tubes. PBMCs were isolated by Ficoll-Paque density-gradient centrifugation, with at least 6 million obtained per sample. Trizol reagent was used to extract total RNA from PBMCs, with at least 6 micrograms per sample. For every donor, an aliquot of PBMCs went through flow cytometry to measure the percentages of naive CD45RAhigh/CD27high T cells. The receptor's source is an elderly woman in good health. What was sequenced was blood.

The bases read TGTGCCAGCAGTTACTCTCCAGGGGCTAACTATGGCTACACCTTC. Its protein product is CASSYSPGANYGYTF. The sequence is built from TRBV6-6 and TRBJ1-2; TRBD1 might be the D gene, on 6 matching bases. For CDR1 and CDR2, the germline V gene (reference sequence) lists MNHNY and SVGAGI. The CDR3 spans 15 residues, from the cysteine through the phenylalanine. Just the 45-base CDR3 DNA is kept, in frame starting at base 1. V is pared back by 0 bases and J by 0 bases, with 8 bases lying between the germline termini.